Shown below are 17 T cell receptor beta chains from a single sample sequenced in a study of CD8 T cells in Susac syndrome. Reverse transcription of roughly 0.5 to 1 ug RNA was carried out with random hexamers. Via MiXCR, TCRdb re-called the immunoSEQ multiplex PCR reads, giving one row per CDR3 protein. This table holds about 160,000 distinct CDR3 sequences, roughly nine tenths found once. Sequencing was done on a sample of CD4+ T cells from PBMCs. The receptors here all came from a human donor in good health.

The CDR3 is CASSLVKNTLPYEQYF. The CDR3 bases are TGTGCCAGCAGCTTGGTTAAAAACACATTACCCTACGAGCAGTACTTC. This rearrangement joins TRBV5-6 to TRBJ2-7; no clear D gene. The ends were cut back, 0 bases at V and 2 bases at J, with 15 bases in the middle. Germline V lookup: CDR1 SGHDT, CDR2 YYEEEE. The CDR3 consists of 16 residues.

The chain uses TRBV7-8 and TRBJ1-1; D remains unclear. With 2 bases removed from V and 4 bases from J, the gap between germline ends came to 5 bases. The germline V gene encodes CDR1 SGHVS and CDR2 FQNEAQ. The CDR3 loop spans 12 amino acids. The CDR3 sequence: CASSLSGTEAFF. The CDR3 DNA sequence: TGTGCCAGCAGCTTAAGTGGCACTGAAGCTTTCTTT.

V gene TRBV20-1 combines with J gene TRBJ2-3; 7 bases align to TRBD1. The CDR3 runs 13 residues. Germline assignment: CDR1 DFQATT and CDR2 SNEGSKA (reference sequence). The ends lost 8 bases at V and 5 bases at J; junction bases unmatched: 10. The CDR3 loop is CSLTTGDRDTQYF. Here the CDR3 DNA reads TGCAGTCTGACTACAGGGGACCGAGATACGCAGTATTTT.

The chain employs TRBV7-8 and TRBJ2-5; 11 bases are a match to TRBD2. The germline gives CDR1 SGHVS, CDR2 FQNEAQ. There are 13 residues in the CDR3. V shed 11 bases, J shed 5 bases, and the junction held 7 bases outside the gene matches. The CDR3: CAGTLAGGETQYF. Here the CDR3 DNA reads TGTGCCGGAACCTTAGCGGGGGGGGAGACCCAGTACTTC.

The chain uses TRBV27 and TRBJ2-2; D gene unclear. Germline V CDR1 and CDR2: MNHEY, SMNVEV (reference sequence). The CDR3 sequence is 13 residues long. V lost 8 bases and J 4 bases, leaving 11 bases between the germline ends. CDR3 coding DNA: TGTGCCAGCCAGATTTACGGCACCGGGGAGCTGTTTTTT. This sequence encodes CASQIYGTGELFF.

This clonotype was seen just once. The J gene is TRBJ2-3, the V gene TRBV20-1; no clear D. The V gene's germline CDR1 is DFQATT and CDR2 SNEGSKA (reference sequence). This CDR3 is built from 13 residues. V shed 5 bases and J shed 6 bases, with 15 bases lying between them. The CDR3 protein is CSAVNPPRDTQYF. CDR3 nucleotides: TGCAGTGCTGTCAATCCCCCAAGGGATACGCAGTATTTT.

This clonotype was counted a few times. CDR3 protein: CASSPGTPNTGELFF. Written as DNA, the CDR3 is TGTGCCAGCAGCCCCGGGACTCCGAACACCGGGGAGCTGTTTTTT. V is TRBV7-6 and J is TRBJ2-2; maybe TRBD2 (6 bases). The V and J ends lost 5 bases and 0 bases respectively, with 10 bases between them. CDR3 size: 15 residues. CDR1 and CDR2 from the germline V gene are SGHVS and FNYEAQ.

The V and J genes are TRBV10-1 and TRBJ2-1; D is unclear. Trimming left V 3 bases short and J 1 base short, with 10 bases between. This CDR3 spans 15 amino acids. The germline V gene has CDR1 WNHNN and CDR2 SYGVQD (reference sequence). CDR3 loop: CASSDRGSSYNEQFF. As DNA, the CDR3 is TGCGCCAGCAGTGATCGAGGATCATCCTACAATGAGCAGTTCTTC.

This chain connects TRBV3-1 to TRBJ1-1, with 8 bases matching TRBD1. This CDR3 is built from 18 residues. Trimming took 0 bases from V and 5 from J; bases not matched to a gene: 14. Germline loops: CDR1 LGHDT, CDR2 YNNKEL (reference sequence). The CDR3 DNA sequence: TGTGCCAGCAGCCAAGACGCGAGACAGGGGCAATGGAAGACTGAAGCTTTCTTT. Amino acids: CASSQDARQGQWKTEAFF.

The chain is built from TRBV28 and TRBJ2-5; D is tentatively TRBD1 or TRBD2 (5 bases each). Trimming shortened V by 8 bases and J by 1 base, and 11 bases separated the two germline ends. This CDR3 has 13 amino acids. Looked up from germline, CDR1 is MDHEN and CDR2 is SYDVKM. CDR3: CASVGRIQETQYF. Here the CDR3 DNA reads TGTGCCAGCGTGGGACGGATCCAAGAGACCCAGTACTTC.

This sequence joins TRBV6-5 and TRBJ1-5, with 7 bases lining up with TRBD1. The CDR3 has 15 amino acids. After removal of 2 bases from V and 4 bases from J, the junction contained 5 bases not matched to a gene. Germline values: CDR1 MNHEY, CDR2 SVGAGI. This CDR3 is CASSYRQGRNQPQHF. For the CDR3, the DNA is TGTGCCAGCAGTTACCGACAGGGACGGAATCAGCCCCAGCATTTT.

V is TRBV5-1 and J is TRBJ2-7; D is uncertain. The CDR3 consists of 15 residues. V shed 1 base and J shed 1 base, with 12 bases lying between them. Germline loops: CDR1 SGHRS, CDR2 YFSETQ. The CDR3 DNA is TGCGCCAGCAGCTTGTTACCAGGTTCATCCTACGAGCAGTACTTC. Translation: CASSLLPGSSYEQYF.

V is TRBV3-1 and J is TRBJ2-3; D may be TRBD2 (5 bases). The CDR3 is 13 residues long. V was clipped by 4 bases and J by 5 bases, with 10 bases between them. The germline gives CDR1 LGHDT, CDR2 YNNKEL (reference sequence). Written as DNA, the CDR3 is TGTGCCAGCAGCCCCCGGGGTGGAGATACGCAGTATTTT. This gives the protein CASSPRGGDTQYF.

V and J are TRBV3-1 and TRBJ1-1, with no clear D. The V gene lost 4 bases and the J gene lost 4 bases, with 7 bases spanning the gap. From germline, CDR1 is LGHDT and CDR2 YNNKEL (reference sequence). CDR3 length: 12 amino acids. CDR3 loop: CASSPVGTEAFF. In nucleotides, the CDR3 is TGTGCCAGCAGCCCCGTGGGCACTGAAGCTTTCTTT.

Concerning this clonotype: Compared with germline, one end of the junction differs, possibly owing to a read error. CDR3 region: CASSRGQGTSYDSPLHF. The CDR3 DNA follows: TGTGCCAGCAGTAGAGGACAGGGGACTTCCTATGATTCACCCCTCCACTTT. V usage is TRBV6-1 and J usage is TRBJ1-6; TRBD1 matches at 9 bases. Germline V gives CDR1 MNHNS, CDR2 SASEGT. This CDR3 spans 17 amino acids.

This chain connects TRBV7-9 to TRBJ2-7; maybe TRBD1 (6 bases). V lost 5 bases and J 6 bases, leaving 11 bases between the germline ends. Germline V gene sequence: CDR1 SEHNR, CDR2 FQNEAQ (reference sequence). The CDR3 is 12 amino acids. The CDR3 loop reads CASSPQGSEQYF. The CDR3 nucleotides are TGTGCCAGCAGCCCACAGGGAAGCGAGCAGTACTTC.

This rearrangement joins TRBV2 to TRBJ2-7; no definite D call. Trimming pared 1 base from V and 2 bases from J, leaving 3 bases between. Germline CDR1 and CDR2: SNHLY and FYNNEI. There are 12 residues in the CDR3. For the CDR3, the DNA is TGTGCCAGCAGTGAAGGTCCCTACGAGCAGTACTTC. It encodes CASSEGPYEQYF.